These T cell receptor beta chains were read from a single sample in a study of cytomegalovirus exposure and HLA in healthy donors. TCRdb keeps only in-frame clones here, not all; method: immunoSEQ multiplex PCR. The profile shows more than 150,000 clones, approximately 83% of them singletons. The sample taken for sequencing was PBMCs. The source of these receptors is a man aged 18 to 30 in good health and CMV-seropositive. Each CDR3 is given without its conserved first and last residue. Fields, in order: V gene, D gene, clone size, J gene, CDR3 protein. The D gene is left open where the match is weak. Part of the rows lack a size; the others show once, few, many or a class for expanded clones.

TRBV29-1,NA,NA,TRBJ1-6,SVALDTSNDSPLH
TRBV7-9,NA,NA,TRBJ2-5,ASRGGQATYQETQY
TRBV7-2,NA,NA,TRBJ1-2,ASTGVISNYGYT
TRBV6-5,NA,few,TRBJ1-2,ASSSGGGYT
TRBV6-1,TRBD2,NA,TRBJ2-3,ASSEVGLAGGRDTQY
TRBV4-1,TRBD2,NA,TRBJ2-7,ASSQEWGAGGVLNYEQY
TRBV2,TRBD2,NA,TRBJ2-5,ASSEGGTNLGAQY
TRBV4-2,TRBD2,NA,TRBJ2-7,ASSETSDEQY
TRBV11-1,TRBD1,NA,TRBJ1-4,ASSLPGQGYEKLF
TRBV27,TRBD1,NA,TRBJ2-7,ASSQGQGLEQY
TRBV19,TRBD1,NA,TRBJ2-7,ASSARDSSYEQY
TRBV10-2,TRBD1,NA,TRBJ1-2,ASTADRVGGYT
TRBV6-1,NA,NA,TRBJ1-2,ASSRSTLSNYGYT
TRBV9,TRBD1,NA,TRBJ2-2,ASRLDRATGELF
TRBV11-1,TRBD1,NA,TRBJ2-7,ASSLADRGRGYEQY
TRBV14,NA,NA,TRBJ2-7,ASSQLPGGHEQY
TRBV5-1,NA,NA,TRBJ1-1,ASSLLEEGNTEAF
TRBV2,TRBD2,NA,TRBJ2-3,ASRGTSGGTDTQY
TRBV7-2,NA,once,TRBJ2-3,ASSTDSVDTQY
TRBV6-5,NA,NA,TRBJ2-7,ASSPRVTYEQY
TRBV4-1,TRBD2,NA,TRBJ2-1,ASRGTSGGTLSSYNEQF
TRBV14,NA,NA,TRBJ2-3,ASSRPTSTDTQY
TRBV18,TRBD2,NA,TRBJ2-3,ASSQLADTDTQY
TRBV5-1,TRBD1,NA,TRBJ1-5,ASSSRGNAWGNQPQH
TRBV4-2,NA,NA,TRBJ1-3,ASSPSDTNSGNTIY
TRBV7-9,NA,NA,TRBJ1-1,ASSPPWGVVTEAF